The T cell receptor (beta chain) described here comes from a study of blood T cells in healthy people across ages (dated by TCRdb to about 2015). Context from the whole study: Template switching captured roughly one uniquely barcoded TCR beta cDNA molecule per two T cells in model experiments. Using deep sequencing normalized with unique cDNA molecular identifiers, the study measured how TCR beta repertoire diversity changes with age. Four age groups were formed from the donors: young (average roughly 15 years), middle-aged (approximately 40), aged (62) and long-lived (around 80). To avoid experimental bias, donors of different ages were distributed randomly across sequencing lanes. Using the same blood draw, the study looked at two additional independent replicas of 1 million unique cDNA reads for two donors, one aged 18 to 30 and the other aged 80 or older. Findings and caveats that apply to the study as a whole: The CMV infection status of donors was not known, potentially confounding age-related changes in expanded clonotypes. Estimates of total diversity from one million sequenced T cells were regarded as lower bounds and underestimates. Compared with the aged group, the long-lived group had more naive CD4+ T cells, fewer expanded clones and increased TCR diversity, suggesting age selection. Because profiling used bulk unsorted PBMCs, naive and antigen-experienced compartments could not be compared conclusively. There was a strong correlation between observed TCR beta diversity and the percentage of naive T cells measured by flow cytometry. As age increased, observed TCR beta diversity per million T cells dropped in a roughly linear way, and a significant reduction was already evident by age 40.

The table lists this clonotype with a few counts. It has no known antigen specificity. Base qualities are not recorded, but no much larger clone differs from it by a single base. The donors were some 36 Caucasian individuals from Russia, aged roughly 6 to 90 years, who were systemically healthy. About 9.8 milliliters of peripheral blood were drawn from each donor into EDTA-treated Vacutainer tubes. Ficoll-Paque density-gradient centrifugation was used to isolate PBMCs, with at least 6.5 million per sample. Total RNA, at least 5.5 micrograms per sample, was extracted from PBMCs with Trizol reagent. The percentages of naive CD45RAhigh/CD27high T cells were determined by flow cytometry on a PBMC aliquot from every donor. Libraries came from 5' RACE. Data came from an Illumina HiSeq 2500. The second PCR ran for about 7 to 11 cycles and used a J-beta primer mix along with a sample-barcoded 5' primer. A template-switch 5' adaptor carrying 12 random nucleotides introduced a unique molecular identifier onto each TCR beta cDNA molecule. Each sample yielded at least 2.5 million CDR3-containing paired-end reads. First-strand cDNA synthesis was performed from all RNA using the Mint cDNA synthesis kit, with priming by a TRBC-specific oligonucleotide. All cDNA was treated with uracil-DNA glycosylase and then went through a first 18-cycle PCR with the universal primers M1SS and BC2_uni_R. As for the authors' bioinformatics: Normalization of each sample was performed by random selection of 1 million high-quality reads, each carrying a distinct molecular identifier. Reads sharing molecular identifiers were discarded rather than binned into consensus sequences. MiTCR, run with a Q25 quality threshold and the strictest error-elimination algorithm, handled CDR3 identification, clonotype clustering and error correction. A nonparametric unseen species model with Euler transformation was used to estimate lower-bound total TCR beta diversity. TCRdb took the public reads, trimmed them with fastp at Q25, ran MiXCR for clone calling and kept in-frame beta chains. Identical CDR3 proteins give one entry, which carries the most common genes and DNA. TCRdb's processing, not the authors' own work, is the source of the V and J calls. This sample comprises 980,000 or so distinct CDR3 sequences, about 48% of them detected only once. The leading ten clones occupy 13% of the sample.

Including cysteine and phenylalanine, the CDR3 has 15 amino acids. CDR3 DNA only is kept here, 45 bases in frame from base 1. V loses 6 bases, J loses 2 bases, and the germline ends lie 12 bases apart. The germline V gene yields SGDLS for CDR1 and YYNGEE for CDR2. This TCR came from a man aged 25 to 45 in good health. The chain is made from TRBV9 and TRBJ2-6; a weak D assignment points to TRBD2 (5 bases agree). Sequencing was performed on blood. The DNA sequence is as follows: TGTGCCAGCACCTTCCGAGGGACTGGGGCCAACGTCCTGACTTTC. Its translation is CASTFRGTGANVLTF.